This entry lists 2 T cell receptor beta chains sequenced from one sample in a study of CD8 T cells in cerebrospinal fluid in Alzheimer's disease. For each CDR3 protein, TCRdb gives one entry from its re-call of the 10x single-cell sequencing reads, without DNA. Its table records over 850 distinct CDR3 sequences. Material: cerebrospinal fluid. The receptors stem from a human donor in good health.

This clonotype is called medium-sized (0.01 to 0.1%) based on its frequency. The chain has TRBV27 and TRBJ2-1; TCRdb calls TRBD2, which cannot be checked without DNA. The CDR3 has 16 residues. Germline CDR1 reads MNHEY; CDR2 reads SMNVEV (reference sequence). The CDR3 protein is CASSFFRGLAVNEQFF.

By frequency, this clonotype is medium-sized. The J gene is TRBJ2-1, the V gene TRBV6-1; TCRdb returns TRBD1, unconfirmable since there is no DNA. The germline gives CDR1 MNHNS, CDR2 SASEGT. This CDR3 has 16 amino acids. The CDR3 loop is CASSEEGREGGYEQFF.